The sample holds many counts of the clone carrying this T cell receptor (beta chain). TCR beta CDR3 region amplification was performed from RNA transcripts. HTBI primers were the set used in a first-round RT-PCR of the TCR CDR3. Via MiXCR, TCRdb re-called the multiplex PCR reads, giving one row per CDR3 protein. The data contain approximately 590,000 distinct CDR3 sequences, about a sixth of them singletons. The V and J ends lost 4 bases and 4 bases respectively, with 19 bases between them. Per germline, CDR1 LNHNV and CDR2 YYDKDF (reference sequence). The CDR3 contains 16 residues. The data derive from a study of T cells in Graves' hyperthyroidism and ophthalmopathy.

Sequencing input: blood. The sequence came from a woman in her 30s with Graves' hyperthyroidism. This sequence joins TRBV15 and TRBJ1-1, with D possibly TRBD1 on 6 matching bases. DNA for the CDR3: TGTGCCACCAGCATCGGCGGGGGCATTATGAGCACTGAAGCTTTCTTT. Translating gives CATSIGGGIMSTEAFF.